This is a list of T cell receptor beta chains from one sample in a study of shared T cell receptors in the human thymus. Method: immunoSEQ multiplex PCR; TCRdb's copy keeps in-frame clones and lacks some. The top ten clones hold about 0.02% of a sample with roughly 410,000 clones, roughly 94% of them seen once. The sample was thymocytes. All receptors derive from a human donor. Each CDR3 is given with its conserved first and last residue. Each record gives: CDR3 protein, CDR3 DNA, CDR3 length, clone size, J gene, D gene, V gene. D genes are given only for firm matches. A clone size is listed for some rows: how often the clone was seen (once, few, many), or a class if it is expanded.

CTSSQDGTSGSNEQFF,TGCACCAGCAGCCAAGATGGGACTAGCGGGAGCAATGAGCAGTTCTTC,16,NA,TRBJ2-1,NA,TRBV1
CALKLAGGRADTQYF,TGTGCCTTAAAGCTGGCGGGAGGGCGGGCAGATACGCAGTATTTT,15,NA,TRBJ2-3,TRBD2,TRBV30
CASTPRDRVYGYTF,TGTGCCAGCACCCCCCGGGACAGGGTTTATGGCTACACCTTC,14,NA,TRBJ1-2,TRBD1,TRBV28
CASSSRQFKVSGANVLTF,TGTGCCAGCAGCTCTCGACAGTTTAAGGTTTCTGGGGCCAACGTCCTGACTTTC,18,NA,TRBJ2-6,NA,TRBV7-3
CAIRGQGQETQYF,TGTGCCATCAGAGGACAGGGCCAAGAGACCCAGTACTTC,13,NA,TRBJ2-5,TRBD1,TRBV10-3
CASSPIWAGDRNLYGYTF,TGTGCCAGCTCACCGATCTGGGCAGGCGACCGAAATCTCTATGGCTACACCTTC,18,NA,TRBJ1-2,NA,TRBV18
CASSDAYGNEQFF,TGTGCCAGCAGTGACGCCTACGGCAATGAGCAGTTCTTC,13,NA,TRBJ2-1,NA,TRBV6-4
CASSYARRGRPYGYTF,TGTGCCAGCAGTTATGCTCGGAGGGGCAGACCCTATGGCTACACCTTC,16,NA,TRBJ1-2,NA,TRBV6-5
CASSFRGGQLQAGVRDEQYF,TGTGCCAGCAGCTTCCGTGGGGGACAGCTCCAAGCGGGAGTGAGAGACGAGCAGTACTTC,20,NA,TRBJ2-7,NA,TRBV5-5
CASSLMAGASNQPQHF,TGTGCCAGCAGTTTAATGGCAGGGGCGAGCAATCAGCCCCAGCATTTT,16,NA,TRBJ1-5,NA,TRBV28
CASSQPFTGPGSPLHF,TGTGCCAGCAGTCAGCCTTTTACAGGGCCCGGTTCACCCCTCCACTTT,16,NA,TRBJ1-6,NA,TRBV27
CASSDSSSGSYTDTQYF,TGTGCCAGCAGTGACTCCTCTAGCGGCTCCTACACAGATACGCAGTATTTT,17,NA,TRBJ2-3,TRBD2,TRBV6-4
CASSHSYTGGEQYF,TGCGCCAGCAGCCACTCTTATACAGGGGGTGAGCAGTACTTC,14,NA,TRBJ2-7,TRBD1,TRBV4-3
CASSSPDSRGNQPQHF,TGTGCCAGCAGCTCACCGGACAGCCGGGGCAATCAGCCCCAGCATTTT,16,NA,TRBJ1-5,NA,TRBV7-6
CASSVAGSRWETQYF,TGTGCCAGCAGCGTAGCGGGCTCCCGGTGGGAGACCCAGTACTTC,15,NA,TRBJ2-5,NA,TRBV9
CASSDDNSPLHF,TGTGCCAGCAGTGACGATAATTCACCCCTCCACTTT,12,once,TRBJ1-6,NA,TRBV25-1
CASSQYNTGELFF,TGTGCCAGCAGCCAGTACAACACCGGGGAGCTGTTTTTT,13,NA,TRBJ2-2,NA,TRBV14
CASSQGTMSSYNEQFF,TGCGCCAGCAGCCAAGGGACTATGAGCTCCTACAATGAGCAGTTCTTC,16,NA,TRBJ2-1,NA,TRBV4-3
CAWKSSGHFKRHTGELFF,TGTGCCTGGAAGTCTAGCGGACACTTTAAACGCCACACCGGGGAGCTGTTTTTT,18,NA,TRBJ2-2,TRBD2,TRBV30
CASSLLGTGSVRGYTF,TGTGCCAGCAGTTTACTCGGGACAGGGTCGGTTCGGGGCTACACCTTC,16,NA,TRBJ1-2,TRBD1,TRBV28
CASSVTGFSYGYTF,TGTGCCAGCAGCGTAACAGGGTTCTCCTATGGCTACACCTTC,14,NA,TRBJ1-2,NA,TRBV5-4
CASSFSKPGAGVTDEQFF,TGTGCCAGCAGTTTTAGCAAGCCTGGAGCGGGAGTAACGGATGAGCAGTTCTTC,18,NA,TRBJ2-1,TRBD2,TRBV28